This entry features one TCR beta chain sequence. Trimming took 4 bases from V and 4 from J, leaving 14 bases between them. This CDR3 is built from 15 residues. Germline-derived CDR1 and CDR2 are SGHRS and YFSETQ. The data are from a study of blood T cell repertoires in COVID-19. The method was immunoSEQ multiplex PCR; TCRdb's version includes in-frame clones alone and lacks a portion of them. The table includes about 150,000 clones, around 84% detected once. Material for sequencing was peripheral blood. This receptor was taken from a man aged 80 or over with acute or convalescent COVID-19. The chain links TRBV5-1 to TRBJ2-2, with a tentative D call TRBD1 (6 bases). The CDR3 loop reads CASSIGTLATGELFF. The CDR3 DNA sequence: TGCGCCAGCAGCATCGGGACACTGGCCACCGGGGAGCTGTTTTTT.